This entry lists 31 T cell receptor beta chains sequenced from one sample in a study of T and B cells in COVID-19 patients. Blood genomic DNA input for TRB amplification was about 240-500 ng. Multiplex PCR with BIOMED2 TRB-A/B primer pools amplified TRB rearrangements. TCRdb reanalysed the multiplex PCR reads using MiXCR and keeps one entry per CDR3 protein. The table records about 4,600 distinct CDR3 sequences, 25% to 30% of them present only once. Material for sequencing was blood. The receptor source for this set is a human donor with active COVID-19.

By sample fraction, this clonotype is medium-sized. The CDR3 reads CASSMLGAVNEQFF. CDR3 DNA sequence: TGTGCCAGTAGTATGTTGGGCGCCGTTAATGAGCAGTTCTTC. V gene TRBV19 combines with J gene TRBJ2-1; the D is unclear. Germline-derived CDR1 and CDR2 are LNHDA and SQIVND (reference sequence). Trimming removed 3 bases from V and 7 bases from J, with 13 bases in between. The CDR3 covers 14 residues.

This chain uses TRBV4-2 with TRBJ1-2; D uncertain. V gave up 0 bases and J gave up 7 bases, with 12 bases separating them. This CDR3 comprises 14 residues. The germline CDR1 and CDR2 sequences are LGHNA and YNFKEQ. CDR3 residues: CASSQDVGSGGYTF. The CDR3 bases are TGTGCCAGCAGCCAAGATGTGGGGTCGGGTGGCTACACCTTC.

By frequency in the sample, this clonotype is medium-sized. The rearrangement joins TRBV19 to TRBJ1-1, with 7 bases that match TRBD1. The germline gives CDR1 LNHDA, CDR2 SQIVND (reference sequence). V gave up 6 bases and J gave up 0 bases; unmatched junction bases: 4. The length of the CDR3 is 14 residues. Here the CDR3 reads CASSRGQLNTEAFF. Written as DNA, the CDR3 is TGTGCCAGTAGCAGGGGACAGTTGAACACTGAAGCTTTCTTT.

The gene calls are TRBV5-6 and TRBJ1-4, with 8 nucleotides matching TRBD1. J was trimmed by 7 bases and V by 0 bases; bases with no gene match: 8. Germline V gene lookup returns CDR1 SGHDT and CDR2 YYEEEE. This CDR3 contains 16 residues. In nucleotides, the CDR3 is TGTGCCAGCAGCTTGGAGTGGACAGGGAGAATTGAAAAACTGTTTTTT. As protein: CASSLEWTGRIEKLFF.

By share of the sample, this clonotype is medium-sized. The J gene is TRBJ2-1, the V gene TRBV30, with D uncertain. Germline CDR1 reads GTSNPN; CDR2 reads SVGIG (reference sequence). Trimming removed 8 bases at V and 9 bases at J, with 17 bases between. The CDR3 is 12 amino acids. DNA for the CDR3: TGTGCCGTCCCGGGCCCTGAGGTTGAGCAGTTCTTC. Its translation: CAVPGPEVEQFF.

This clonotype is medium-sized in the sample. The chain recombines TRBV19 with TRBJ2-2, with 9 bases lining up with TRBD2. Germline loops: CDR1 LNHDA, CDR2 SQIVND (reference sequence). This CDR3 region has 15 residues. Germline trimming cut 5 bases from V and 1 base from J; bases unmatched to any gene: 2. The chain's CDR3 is CASSGSGGNTGELFF. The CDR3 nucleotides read TGTGCCAGTAGTGGTAGCGGGGGGAACACCGGGGAGCTGTTTTTT.

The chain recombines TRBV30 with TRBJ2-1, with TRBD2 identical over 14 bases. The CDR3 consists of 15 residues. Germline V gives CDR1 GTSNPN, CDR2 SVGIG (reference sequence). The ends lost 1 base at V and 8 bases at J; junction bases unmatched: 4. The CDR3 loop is CAWSGLAGGLDEQFF. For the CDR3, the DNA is TGTGCCTGGAGTGGACTAGCGGGAGGGCTCGATGAGCAGTTCTTC.

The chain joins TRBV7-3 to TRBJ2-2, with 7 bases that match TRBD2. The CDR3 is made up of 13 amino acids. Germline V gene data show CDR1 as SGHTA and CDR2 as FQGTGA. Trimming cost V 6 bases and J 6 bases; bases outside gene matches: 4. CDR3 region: CASRIREAGELFF. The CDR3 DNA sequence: TGTGCCAGCAGGATTCGGGAGGCCGGGGAGCTGTTTTTT.

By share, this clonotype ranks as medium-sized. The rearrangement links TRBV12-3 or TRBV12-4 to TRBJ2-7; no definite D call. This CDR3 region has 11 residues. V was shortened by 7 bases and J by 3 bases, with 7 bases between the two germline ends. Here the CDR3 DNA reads TGTGCCAGCACCTGGGACTACGAGCAGTACTTC. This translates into CASTWDYEQYF.

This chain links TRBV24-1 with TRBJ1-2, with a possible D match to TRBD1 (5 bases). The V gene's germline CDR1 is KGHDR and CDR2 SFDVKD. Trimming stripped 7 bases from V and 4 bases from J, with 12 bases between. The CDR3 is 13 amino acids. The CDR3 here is CATRGDSAYGYTF. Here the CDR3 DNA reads TGTGCCACCAGGGGTGACAGCGCCTATGGCTACACCTTC.

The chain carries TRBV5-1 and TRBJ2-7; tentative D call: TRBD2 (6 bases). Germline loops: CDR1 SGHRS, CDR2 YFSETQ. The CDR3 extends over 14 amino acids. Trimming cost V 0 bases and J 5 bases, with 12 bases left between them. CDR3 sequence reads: CASSLGGGVHEQYF. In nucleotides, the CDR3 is TGCGCCAGCAGCTTGGGGGGAGGAGTACACGAGCAGTACTTC.

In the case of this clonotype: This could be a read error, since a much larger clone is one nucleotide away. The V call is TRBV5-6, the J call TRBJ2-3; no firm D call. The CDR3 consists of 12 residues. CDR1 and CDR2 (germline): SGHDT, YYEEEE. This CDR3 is CASSLTQDTKYF. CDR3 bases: TGTGCCAGCAGCTTGACGCAAGATACGAAGTATTTT. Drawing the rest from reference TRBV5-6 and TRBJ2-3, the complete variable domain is DAGVTQSPTHLIKTRGQQVTLRCSPKSGHDTVSWYQQALGQGPQFIFQYYEEEERQRGNFPDRFSGHQFPNYSSELNVNALLLGDSALYLCASSLTQDTKYFGPGTRLTVL.

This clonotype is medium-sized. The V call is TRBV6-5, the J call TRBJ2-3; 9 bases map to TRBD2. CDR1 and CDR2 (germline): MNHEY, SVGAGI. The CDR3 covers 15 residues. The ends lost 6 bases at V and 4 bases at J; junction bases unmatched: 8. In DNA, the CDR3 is TGTGCCAGCAGATTCGTAGCGGGAGTTCCAGATACGCAGTATTTT. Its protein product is CASRFVAGVPDTQYF.

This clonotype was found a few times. The CDR3: CASSPATSGLGPQYF. The CDR3 DNA is TGTGCCAGCAGCCCCGCCACTAGCGGGCTGGGCCCGCAGTACTTC. This chain connects TRBV14 to TRBJ2-7; 9 positions agree with TRBD2. The germline V gene has CDR1 SGHDN and CDR2 FVKESK. The CDR3 has 15 amino acids. The trim removed 4 bases at V and 9 bases at J, leaving 13 bases unmatched.

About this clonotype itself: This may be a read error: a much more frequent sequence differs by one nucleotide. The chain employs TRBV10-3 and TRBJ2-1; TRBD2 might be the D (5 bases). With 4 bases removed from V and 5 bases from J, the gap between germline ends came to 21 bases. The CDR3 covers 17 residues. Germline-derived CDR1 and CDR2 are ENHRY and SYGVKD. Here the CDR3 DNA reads TGTGCCATCAGTGGAGAGGTGGTTTCCAGCGGCAACAATGAGCAGTTCTTC. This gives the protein CAISGEVVSSGNNEQFF.

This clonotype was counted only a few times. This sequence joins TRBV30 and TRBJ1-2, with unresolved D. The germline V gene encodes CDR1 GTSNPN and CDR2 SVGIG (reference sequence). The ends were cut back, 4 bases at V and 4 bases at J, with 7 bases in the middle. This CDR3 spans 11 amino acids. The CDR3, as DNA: TGTGCCTGGAAAGTCTCCTATGGCTACACCTTC. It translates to CAWKVSYGYTF.

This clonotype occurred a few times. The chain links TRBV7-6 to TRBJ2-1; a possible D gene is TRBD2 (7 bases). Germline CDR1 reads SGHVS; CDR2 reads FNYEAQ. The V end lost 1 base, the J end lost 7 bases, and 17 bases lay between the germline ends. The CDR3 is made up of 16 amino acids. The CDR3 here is CASSLGGGAGANEQFF. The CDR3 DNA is TGTGCCAGCAGCTTAGGGGGGGGTGCAGGGGCGAATGAGCAGTTCTTC. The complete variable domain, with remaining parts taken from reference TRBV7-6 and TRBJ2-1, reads GAGVSQSPRYKVTKRGQDVALRCDPISGHVSLYWYRQALGQGPEFLTYFNYEAQQDKSGLPNDRFSAERPEGSISTLTIQRTEQRDSAMYRCASSLGGGAGANEQFFGPGTRLTVL.

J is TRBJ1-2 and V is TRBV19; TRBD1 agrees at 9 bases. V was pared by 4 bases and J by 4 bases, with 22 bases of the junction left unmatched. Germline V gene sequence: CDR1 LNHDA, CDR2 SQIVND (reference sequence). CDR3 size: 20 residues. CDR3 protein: CASSTPHYFLQGAPVYGYTF. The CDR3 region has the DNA TGTGCCAGTAGTACGCCGCACTATTTCCTACAGGGGGCGCCAGTCTATGGCTACACCTTC. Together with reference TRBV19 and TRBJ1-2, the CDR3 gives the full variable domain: DGGITQSPKYLFRKEGQNVTLSCEQNLNHDAMYWYRQDPGQGLRLIYYSQIVNDFQKGDIAEGYSVSREKKESFPLTVTSAQKNPTAFYLCASSTPHYFLQGAPVYGYTFGSGTRLTVV.

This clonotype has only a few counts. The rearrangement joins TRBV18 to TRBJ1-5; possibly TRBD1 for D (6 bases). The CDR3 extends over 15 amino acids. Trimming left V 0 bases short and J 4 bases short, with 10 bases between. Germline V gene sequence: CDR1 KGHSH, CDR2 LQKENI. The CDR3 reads CASSPPKRGNQPQHF. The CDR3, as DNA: TGTGCCAGCTCACCACCTAAAAGGGGGAATCAGCCCCAGCATTTT.

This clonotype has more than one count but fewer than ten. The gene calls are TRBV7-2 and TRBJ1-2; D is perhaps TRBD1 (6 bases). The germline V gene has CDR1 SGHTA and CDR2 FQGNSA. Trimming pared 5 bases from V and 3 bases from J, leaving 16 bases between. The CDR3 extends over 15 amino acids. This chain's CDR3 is CASSPVGGPYYGYTF. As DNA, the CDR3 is TGTGCCAGCAGCCCCGTAGGGGGGCCTTACTATGGCTACACCTTC.

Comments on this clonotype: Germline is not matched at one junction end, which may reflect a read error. CDR3 in amino acids: CAGSLGRERDTQYF. The CDR3 DNA follows: TGTGCCGGCAGCTTGGGCCGGGAGAGGGATACGCAGTATTTT. The chain combines TRBV27 with TRBJ2-3, with D possibly TRBD2 on 6 matching bases. The V gene's germline CDR1 is MNHEY and CDR2 SMNVEV (reference sequence). This CDR3 is built from 14 residues.

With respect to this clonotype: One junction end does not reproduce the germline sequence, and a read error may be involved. CDR3 region: CARSLGGSGRRMVTDTQYF. CDR3 bases: TGTGCCAGAAGCTTAGGCGGTAGCGGGAGAAGGATGGTAACAGATACGCAGTATTTT. The chain combines TRBV7-2 with TRBJ2-3; 9 bases line up with TRBD2. Germline V gene data show CDR1 as SGHTA and CDR2 as FQGNSA. The CDR3 extends over 19 amino acids.

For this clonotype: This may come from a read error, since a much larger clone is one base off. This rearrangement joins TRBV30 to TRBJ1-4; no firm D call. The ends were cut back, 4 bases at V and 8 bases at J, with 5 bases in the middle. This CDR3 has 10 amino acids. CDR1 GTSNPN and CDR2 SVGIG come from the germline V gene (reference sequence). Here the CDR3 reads CAWNREKLFF. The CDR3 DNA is TGTGCCTGGAATCGGGAAAAACTGTTTTTT.

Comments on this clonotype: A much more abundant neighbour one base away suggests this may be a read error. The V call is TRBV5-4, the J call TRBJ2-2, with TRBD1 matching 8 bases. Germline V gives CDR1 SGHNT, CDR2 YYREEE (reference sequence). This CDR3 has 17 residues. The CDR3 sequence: CAISFRAQGAGTGELFF. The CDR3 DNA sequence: TGTGCCATCAGCTTCCGGGCCCAGGGGGCAGGCACCGGGGAGCTGTTTTTT. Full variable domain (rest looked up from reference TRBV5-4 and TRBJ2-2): ETGVTQSPTHLIKTRGQQVTLRCSSQSGHNTVSWYQQALGQGPQFIFQYYREEENGRGNFPPRFSGLQFPNYSSELNVNALELDDSALYLCAISFRAQGAGTGELFFGEGSRLTVL.

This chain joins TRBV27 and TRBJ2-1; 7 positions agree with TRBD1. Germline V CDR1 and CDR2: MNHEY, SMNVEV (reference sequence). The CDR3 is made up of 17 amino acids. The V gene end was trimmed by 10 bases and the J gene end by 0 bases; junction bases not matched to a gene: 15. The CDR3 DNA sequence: TGTGCCACCCGTAGACGACAGGGTGGGATCTCCTACAATGAGCAGTTCTTC. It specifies CATRRRQGGISYNEQFF.

The CDR3 coding sequence is TGCGCCAGCAGCCAAGCGGGCTCCTACGAGCAGTACTTC. Translated: CASSQAGSYEQYF. This chain uses TRBV4-3 with TRBJ2-7; D gene uncertain. CDR1 is LGHNA and CDR2 is YSLEER in the germline V gene. The CDR3 sequence is 13 residues long. Deletions cut 1 base from V and 0 bases from J, with 4 bases between.

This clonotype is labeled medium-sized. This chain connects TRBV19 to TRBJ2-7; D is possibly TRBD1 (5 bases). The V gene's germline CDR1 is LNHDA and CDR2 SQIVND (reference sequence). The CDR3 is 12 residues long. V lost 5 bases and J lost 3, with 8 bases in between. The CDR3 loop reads CASSSQGYEQYF. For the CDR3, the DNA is TGTGCCAGTAGTTCCCAGGGCTACGAGCAGTACTTC.

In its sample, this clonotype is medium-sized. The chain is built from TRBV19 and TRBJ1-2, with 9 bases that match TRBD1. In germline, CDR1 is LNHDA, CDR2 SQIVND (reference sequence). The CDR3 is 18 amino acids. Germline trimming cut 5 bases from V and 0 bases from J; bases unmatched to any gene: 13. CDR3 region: CASSVTGTGKTSNYGYTF. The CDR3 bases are TGTGCCAGTAGTGTAACCGGGACAGGGAAGACCTCTAACTATGGCTACACCTTC.

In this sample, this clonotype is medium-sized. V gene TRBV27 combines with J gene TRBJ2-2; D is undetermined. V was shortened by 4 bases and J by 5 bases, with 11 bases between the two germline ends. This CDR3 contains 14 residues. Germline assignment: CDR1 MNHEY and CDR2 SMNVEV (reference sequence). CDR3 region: CASSSTGGTGELFF. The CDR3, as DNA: TGTGCCAGCAGTTCTACCGGTGGGACCGGGGAGCTGTTTTTT.

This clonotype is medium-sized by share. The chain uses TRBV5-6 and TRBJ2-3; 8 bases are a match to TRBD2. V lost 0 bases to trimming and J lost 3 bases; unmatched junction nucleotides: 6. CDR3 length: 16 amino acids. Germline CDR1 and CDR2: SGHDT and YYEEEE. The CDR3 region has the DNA TGTGCCAGCAGCTTGGTTCGCGGGGGGCGAACAGATACGCAGTATTTT. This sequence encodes CASSLVRGGRTDTQYF.

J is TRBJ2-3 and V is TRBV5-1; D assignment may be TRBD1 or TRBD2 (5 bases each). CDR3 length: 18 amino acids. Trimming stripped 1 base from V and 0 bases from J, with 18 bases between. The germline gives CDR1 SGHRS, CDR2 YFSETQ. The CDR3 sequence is CASSLKFRGDPSTDTQYF. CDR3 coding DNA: TGCGCCAGCAGCTTGAAGTTTAGAGGGGACCCTAGCACAGATACGCAGTATTTT. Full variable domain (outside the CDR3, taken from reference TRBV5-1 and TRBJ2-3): KAGVTQTPRYLIKTRGQQVTLSCSPISGHRSVSWYQQTPGQGLQFLFEYFSETQRNKGNFPGRFSGRQFSNSRSEMNVSTLELGDSALYLCASSLKFRGDPSTDTQYFGPGTRLTVL.